This is a list of T cell receptor beta chains from one sample in a study of OX40 agonist ivuxolimab in advanced cancers. Clones were read by immunoSEQ multiplex PCR, and TCRdb kept only the in-frame ones, dropping some. This repertoire shows around 18,000 clones, around two thirds found once; its top ten account for roughly 20%. Here the sequenced sample was CD4+ or CD8+ T cells sorted from blood, taken in a trial of the OX40 agonist ivuxolimab. The receptors were sampled from an adult with an advanced solid tumor such as melanoma, head and neck, liver or kidney cancer. Both conserved end residues are part of each CDR3. D genes are given only for firm matches. Where a row states a size, it is once, few, many or the class of an expanded clone; other rows omit it.

DNA: TGTGCCTCCGGCGGGACCTTATCTTACAATGAGCAGTTCTTC
CDR3: CASGGTLSYNEQFF
J: TRBJ2-1
V: TRBV27
D: -
size: -

DNA: TGTGCCAGCAGCTTTGAGGCGGGCTGGGAGACCCAGTACTTC
CDR3: CASSFEAGWETQYF
J: TRBJ2-5
V: TRBV5-6
D: -
size: -

DNA: TGTGCCACCAGCAGAGAAGGGGGATATCTGGGCTACACCTTC
CDR3: CATSREGGYLGYTF
J: TRBJ1-2
V: TRBV15
D: -
size: -

DNA: TGTGCCAGCAGACGAACTAGCGGGTCCTACAATGAGCAGTTCTTC
CDR3: CASRRTSGSYNEQFF
J: TRBJ2-1
V: TRBV28
D: TRBD2
size: -

DNA: TGTGCCAGCAGTCCGTTTCAGGGTAATGGCTACACCTTC
CDR3: CASSPFQGNGYTF
J: TRBJ1-2
V: TRBV28
D: -
size: -

DNA: TGTGCCAGCAGTGAGGGGCTGAGCGGCCAAGAGACCCAGTACTTC
CDR3: CASSEGLSGQETQYF
J: TRBJ2-5
V: TRBV2
D: -
size: -

DNA: TGTGCCAGCAGTTACTCGCGCGATGAGCAGTTCTTC
CDR3: CASSYSRDEQFF
J: TRBJ2-1
V: TRBV6-5
D: -
size: -

DNA: TGTGCCAGCAGCCAGACAGGGTTTAGTATGAACACTGAAGCTTTCTTT
CDR3: CASSQTGFSMNTEAFF
J: TRBJ1-1
V: TRBV7-9
D: TRBD1
size: -

DNA: TGTGCCAGCACCCCGGCGGGTGAGTTTAGCACAGATACGCAGTATTTT
CDR3: CASTPAGEFSTDTQYF
J: TRBJ2-3
V: TRBV11-3
D: -
size: -

DNA: TGTGCCAGCAGTTTGTTCGTGGGTCTTTACGGCTACACCTTC
CDR3: CASSLFVGLYGYTF
J: TRBJ1-2
V: TRBV28
D: -
size: -

DNA: TGTGCCATCAGTGAGGGACAGCTTAACACTGAAGCTTTCTTT
CDR3: CAISEGQLNTEAFF
J: TRBJ1-1
V: TRBV10-3
D: -
size: few

DNA: TGTGCCACCAGCAGCATAGGAGAAAAACTGTTTTTT
CDR3: CATSSIGEKLFF
J: TRBJ1-4
V: TRBV15
D: -
size: once

DNA: TGCGCCAGCAGCCAAGATTTACTAGCGGGAGGAGGTGAGCAGTTCTTC
CDR3: CASSQDLLAGGGEQFF
J: TRBJ2-1
V: TRBV4-3
D: TRBD2
size: -

DNA: TGTGCCAGCAGCGAGTTTGGCAATGAGCAGTTCTTC
CDR3: CASSEFGNEQFF
J: TRBJ2-1
V: TRBV9
D: -
size: medium-sized

DNA: TGTGCCAGCAGTTATTCTAGCGACAACGACGAGCAGTACTTC
CDR3: CASSYSSDNDEQYF
J: TRBJ2-7
V: TRBV6-5
D: -
size: -